This is a list of T cell receptor beta chains from one sample in a study of shared clonotypes between healthy human individuals. TCRdb's copy holds only in-frame clones and misses some; the assay was immunoSEQ multiplex PCR. This sample carries approximately 2.5 million clones, just over 90% of them seen once, and the ten largest clones take 0.14%. Sequenced material: naive CD4+ T cells sorted from blood. Source of these receptors: a man younger than 30 in good health. CDR3s include the opening cysteine and the closing phenylalanine or tryptophan. A D gene is named only where the DNA matches it firmly. Clone size is given for some rows only: seen once, a few or many times, or a class if the clone is expanded.

>14|NA|NA|TRBV7-9|TRBJ1-3
TGTGCCAGCAGCTTAGACTGGACAGGAAACACCATATATTTT
CASSLDWTGNTIYF
>15|few|NA|TRBV9|TRBJ2-2
TGTGCCAGCAGCCGATTAGCGGACAACACCGGGGAGCTGTTTTTT
CASSRLADNTGELFF
>14|NA|NA|TRBV9|TRBJ1-1
TGTGCCAGCAGCGAACAGGTCATGAACACTGAAGCTTTCTTT
CASSEQVMNTEAFF
>15|NA|TRBD2|TRBV10-3|TRBJ2-1
TGTGCCATCAGCCCGTGGGGGCGGGAGGACAATGAGCAGTTCTTC
CAISPWGREDNEQFF
>15|once|TRBD1|TRBV5-1|TRBJ1-3
TGCGCCAGCAGCGTGGGGACAGGGAATGGAAACACCATATATTTT
CASSVGTGNGNTIYF
>14|NA|TRBD2|TRBV10-2|TRBJ2-3
TGCGCCACCTTAGCGGGGGATTACACAGATACGCAGTATTTT
CATLAGDYTDTQYF
>14|NA|TRBD1|TRBV10-3|TRBJ2-2
TGTGCCATCAAACAGGGGGGGAACACCGGGGAGCTGTTTTTT
CAIKQGGNTGELFF
>16|NA|NA|TRBV18|TRBJ2-7
TGTGCCAGCTCACCCGCTGGGGGCAGACTTTCCTACGAGCAGTACTTC
CASSPAGGRLSYEQYF
>15|once|TRBD1|TRBV2|TRBJ2-1
TGTGCCAGCAGGACCGGGACAGGGATTTACAATGAGCAGTTCTTC
CASRTGTGIYNEQFF
>14|NA|NA|TRBV11-2|TRBJ1-1
TGTGCCAGCAGCTTAGCCCTGGAGGGGACTGAAGCTTTCTTT
CASSLALEGTEAFF
>15|once|TRBD2|TRBV6-6|TRBJ2-3
TGTGCCAGCAGTTACGCCGGGGGGGGCACAGATACGCAGTATTTT
CASSYAGGGTDTQYF
>16|few|NA|TRBV6-1|TRBJ1-5
TGTGCCAGCAGCGAAGGACAGCCTAAAGGCAATCAGCCCCAGCATTTT
CASSEGQPKGNQPQHF
>16|NA|NA|TRBV6-1|TRBJ1-2
TGTGCCAGCAGTGAAAAGGGCCAAACAGGGTACTATGGCTACACCTTC
CASSEKGQTGYYGYTF
>14|NA|TRBD1|TRBV6-5|TRBJ2-2
TGTGCCAGCAGGCCGGACAGGGAGGCCGGGGAGCTGTTTTTT
CASRPDREAGELFF
>16|NA|NA|TRBV9|TRBJ2-7
TGTGCCAGCAGCGTAGGGGGTTCGGAATCCCGAAACGAGCAGTACTTC
CASSVGGSESRNEQYF
>13|once|NA|TRBV14|TRBJ2-5
TGTGCCAGCAGCCAACTCTTTCCGGAGACCCAGTACTTC
CASSQLFPETQYF
>15|NA|NA|TRBV30|TRBJ2-7
TGTGCCTGGAGTGTAGAGTTGGGCCCCTCCTACGAGCAGTACTTC
CAWSVELGPSYEQYF
>15|NA|NA|TRBV6-1|TRBJ2-6
TGTGCCAGCACCCAAGAGCTCTCTGGGGCCAACGTCCTGACTTTC
CASTQELSGANVLTF
>15|NA|NA|TRBV9|TRBJ2-2
TGTGCCAGCAGCGTAATTCCGGGTGCGGGCGGGGAGCTGTTTTTT
CASSVIPGAGGELFF
>14|few|NA|TRBV2|TRBJ1-1
TGTGCCAGCAGTGAGCGGCAGATGAACACTGAAGCTTTCTTT
CASSERQMNTEAFF
>15|NA|TRBD2|TRBV9|TRBJ2-3
TGTGCCAGCAGCGTAGGGGGAGGGGCCACAGATACGCAGTATTTT
CASSVGGGATDTQYF
>14|NA|TRBD1|TRBV18|TRBJ1-1
TGTGCCAGCTCACCGCCGACAGGGGGCACTGAAGCTTTCTTT
CASSPPTGGTEAFF
>13|NA|NA|TRBV2|TRBJ1-1
TGTGCCAGCAGTGACGGGGGTTACACTGAAGCTTTCTTT
CASSDGGYTEAFF
>14|NA|NA|TRBV6-6|TRBJ2-7
TGTGCCAGCAGTTACAATGCAGGTTCCTACGAGCAGTACTTC
CASSYNAGSYEQYF
>16|NA|TRBD1|TRBV11-2|TRBJ1-4
TGTGCCAGCAGCTTTGGGGACAGTGGGCCTAATGAAAAACTGTTTTTT
CASSFGDSGPNEKLFF
>13|NA|NA|TRBV19|TRBJ1-3
TGTGCCGTGAGGCCGCTCTCTGGAAACACCATATATTTT
CAVRPLSGNTIYF
>15|NA|NA|TRBV11-2|TRBJ1-2
TGTGCCAGCAGCTTAGAAACAGGACCTAACTATGGCTACACCTTC
CASSLETGPNYGYTF
>14|NA|NA|TRBV19|TRBJ2-7
TGTGCCAGTAGTATTAGGAACAGGGTCTACGAGCAGTACTTC
CASSIRNRVYEQYF
>16|NA|TRBD2|TRBV10-2|TRBJ2-5
TGCGCCAGCAGTGAGTCCCCTAGCGGGGGTCCTCTGACCCAGTACTTC
CASSESPSGGPLTQYF
>13|NA|NA|TRBV5-7|TRBJ1-4
TGTGCCAGCAGCTTGGACCATAATGAAAAACTGTTTTTT
CASSLDHNEKLFF
>14|NA|TRBD2|TRBV2|TRBJ2-1
TGTGCCAGCAGTGCCACTAGCGGCCACAATGAGCAGTTCTTC
CASSATSGHNEQFF
>13|NA|TRBD1|TRBV10-3|TRBJ1-1
TGTGCCGTGGCCTCAGGGGGCGAGACTGAAGCTTTCTTT
CAVASGGETEAFF
>16|NA|TRBD1|TRBV5-1|TRBJ2-2
TGCGCCAGCAGCGTACGGACAGGGGTGGGCACCGGGGAGCTGTTTTTT
CASSVRTGVGTGELFF
>13|NA|TRBD1|TRBV30|TRBJ2-5
TGTGCCTGGAGTGTACGGACAGGGATGGAGCAGTACTTC
CAWSVRTGMEQYF
>14|NA|TRBD1|TRBV5-1|TRBJ2-5
TGCGCCAGCAGCTCTGGACAGGCGGGTGAGACCCAGTACTTC
CASSSGQAGETQYF
>11|NA|TRBD2|TRBV20-1|TRBJ2-7
TGCAGTGCTGCCTTGGGGAGGGTGCAGTACTTC
CSAALGRVQYF
>13|NA|NA|TRBV14|TRBJ2-2
TGTGCCAGCCGATGGAGGGCCACCGGGGAGCTGTTTTTT
CASRWRATGELFF
>18|NA|NA|TRBV7-2|TRBJ1-5
TGTGCCAGCAGCTTGGGGCGGGCAGGGTTGTACGCCAATCAGCCCCAGCATTTT
CASSLGRAGLYANQPQHF
>15|NA|NA|TRBV7-9|TRBJ2-7
TGTGCCAGCAGCTTAGCGGCGGGGCGGCTGACCGAGCAGTACTTC
CASSLAAGRLTEQYF
>18|NA|TRBD2|TRBV15|TRBJ2-3
TGTGCCACCAGCAGAGATCTTCCGACTAGCGGACGCACAGATACGCAGTATTTT
CATSRDLPTSGRTDTQYF
>14|NA|TRBD1|TRBV7-9|TRBJ1-2
TGTGCCAGCAGCTTAGGACAGGGGGCCTGGGGCTACACCTTC
CASSLGQGAWGYTF
>17|NA|TRBD2|TRBV2|TRBJ2-2
TGTGCCAGCAGTCCACTAGCGGGAGGGCCAAACACCGGGGAGCTGTTTTTT
CASSPLAGGPNTGELFF
>14|NA|TRBD1|TRBV19|TRBJ2-3
TGTGCCAGTACCCCAGGGGGCGGAACAGATACGCAGTATTTT
CASTPGGGTDTQYF
>14|NA|NA|TRBV28|TRBJ1-4
TGTGCCAGCAGTTGGAGCGCAACTAATGAAAAACTGTTTTTT
CASSWSATNEKLFF
>16|NA|TRBD2|TRBV19|TRBJ2-5
TGTGCCAGTAGTCCCCTAGCGGGGGGACAACAAGAGACCCAGTACTTC
CASSPLAGGQQETQYF
>12|NA|NA|TRBV6-1|TRBJ1-5
TGTGCCAGCACAGGTCGAGGTCAGCCCCAGCATTTT
CASTGRGQPQHF
>15|once|NA|TRBV10-3|TRBJ1-5
TGTGCCATAAGTACTGAGGGCCGAGGAACCCAGCCCCAGCATTTT
CAISTEGRGTQPQHF
>13|NA|NA|TRBV2|TRBJ2-7
TGTGCCAGCAAGGCACAGGAAAGGGGCGAGCAGTACTTC
CASKAQERGEQYF